Described below is a single T cell receptor (beta chain) sequence and its context. Its antigen has not been determined. No much larger clone exists at a distance of one base, and base qualities are not known. These data originate in a study of shared T cell receptors in the human thymus (dated by TCRdb to about 2021). General notes on the study: The study examined how self-reactive, shared T-cell receptor alpha chains are generated in the human thymus.

The protocol used for the library was the immunoSEQ multiplex PCR assay. TCRdb's version of the immuneACCESS table is confined to in-frame rearrangements and falls short of the full clone set. An unresolved V gene accounts for under half of the shortfall where checked; the remainder is of unknown origin. The sample yields some 760,000 clones; 80% to 90% were counted once. The ten top clones hold around 0.01% of the sample. The germline ends are 9 bases apart after V is trimmed by 0 bases and J by 4 bases. According to the germline V gene, CDR1 reads LGHNA and CDR2 reads YSLEER. Including cysteine and phenylalanine, the CDR3 has 14 amino acids. The CDR3 DNA has 42 bases and is translated from base 1. These records were also assigned to another study, of human thymus T cells. The second study reports: Immunologically healthy infants undergoing open corrective cardiac surgery for congenital heart defects in Finland were used as donors. Thymus tissue was obtained as surgical resects removed during corrective cardiac surgery. V and J gene segment usage appeared biased in both thymic and peripheral blood repertoires. The related research reported highly overlapping thymic TCR repertoires among unrelated individuals. The study used under 10 infant thymus samples plus four related peripheral blood samples to characterize TCR alpha and beta repertoires. Donor ages ranged from about 6 to 250 days, and the cohort comprised over 5 male and a couple of female infants. Thymocytes were mechanically released from the tissue and were stored as pellets of about 10-30 million cells at -70 degrees C. A QIAsymphony instrument was used to extract genomic DNA from the frozen cell pellets. TCRB and TCRAD loci were amplified from a standardized quantity of quality-controlled genomic DNA using the immunoSEQ multiplex PCR assay. The amplicons spanned the V(D)J region and were long enough to cover the CDR3 and allow V and J genes to be identified. Amplicon sequencing was performed on an Illumina platform through the commercial immunoSEQ service. Primer bias and sequencing errors were corrected as previously described, and TCRAD and TCRB definitions were based on the IMGT database. Repertoires were analysed with immunoSEQ Analyzer 3.0 and VDJTools, covering basic statistics, V/J segment usage, diversity estimates, rarefaction and pairwise overlap. Diversity was estimated using the Chao1, ChaoE, Efron-Thisted, Shannon and inverse Simpson indices, and was also estimated on datasets down-sampled to the size of the smallest sample. Repertoire overlap was determined by strict matching of CDR3 nucleotide sequence, V gene and J gene, and Jaccard-based multidimensional scaling clustering was applied. Thymus samples yielded on average around 850,000 unique TCRB clonotypes, compared with roughly 76,000 from blood samples.

This clonotype originated in a girl under three years old with a congenital heart defect. Donor details come from another sample of the same person, matched by shared clones. Sequences were obtained from thymocytes. Recombination connected TRBV4-3 to TRBJ1-2; the D gene is not confidently resolved. The nucleotide sequence reads TGCGCCAGCAGCCAAGATTACTGTGGCTATGGCTACACCTTC. It translates to CASSQDYCGYGYTF.